This TCR beta chain came from a study of blood T cell repertoires in COVID-19. Study as a whole: In each case, the material was cDNA or gDNA derived from T cells, B-cell-depleted T cells, or PBMCs.

This CDR3 contains 17 residues. From germline, CDR1 is SGDLS and CDR2 YYNGEE. J was trimmed by 2 bases and V by 2 bases; bases with no gene match: 8. Original analysis: Amplified reference gene primers provided the basis for estimating nucleated cell counts. TCRdb's copy holds only in-frame clones and misses some; the assay was immunoSEQ multiplex PCR. That table furnishes V, J and clone size, whereas the DNA furnished D and trimming. The table lists about 120,000 clones, about 70% of them singletons. This TCR derives from a woman in her sixties or seventies with acute or convalescent COVID-19. Sequencing was performed on peripheral blood. This chain connects TRBV9 to TRBJ2-3; 10 positions agree with TRBD1. The CDR3 nucleotides read TGTGCCAGCAGCGTGAACCGGGACAGGGGTTCCACAGATACGCAGTATTTT. Residues: CASSVNRDRGSTDTQYF.